What follows describes a single T cell receptor (beta chain). The source of the sample is a study of OX40 agonist ivuxolimab in advanced cancers. Generated by immunoSEQ multiplex PCR, the TCRdb table keeps only in-frame clones and is missing some. The table has around 100,000 clones, 90% seen once. The V end was cut by 4 bases, the J end by 4 bases, with 14 bases between. Germline loops: CDR1 SGHTA, CDR2 FQGNSA. The CDR3 has 14 residues. The chain is built from TRBV7-2 and TRBJ2-7, with D uncertain. The starting material was CD4+ or CD8+ T cells sorted from blood, obtained in a trial of the OX40 agonist ivuxolimab. This receptor was obtained from an adult with an advanced solid tumor such as melanoma, head and neck, liver or kidney cancer. The CDR3 DNA sequence: TGTGCCAGCAGCTCGCCCCTGCCACCTTACGAGCAGTACTTC. Protein product: CASSSPLPPYEQYF.